The 15 T cell receptor beta chains listed next were all sequenced from one sample in a study of CD8 T cells in cerebrospinal fluid in Alzheimer's disease. TCRdb re-called the 10x single-cell sequencing reads and gives one entry per CDR3 protein, without DNA. The sample totals roughly 1,000 distinct CDR3 sequences; its top ten clones hold 11%. Sequences were obtained from cerebrospinal fluid. Receptor source: a human donor with mild cognitive impairment.

In terms of frequency, this clonotype is large. V gene TRBV7-2 combines with J gene TRBJ2-3; TCRdb outputs TRBD2, but without DNA this stays unchecked. Germline V gene data show CDR1 as SGHTA and CDR2 as FQGNSA. The CDR3 is 16 residues long. CDR3 residues: CASSLLAGGQGDTQYF.

This clonotype is labeled large based on frequency. J is TRBJ2-1 and V is TRBV5-5. The CDR3 runs to 16 residues. The V gene's germline CDR1 is SGHKS and CDR2 YYEKEE (reference sequence). The chain's CDR3 is CASSLGLASSYNEQFF.

This clonotype is called medium-sized based on its frequency. The chain employs TRBV20-1 and TRBJ1-5; checking the TCRdb D call of TRBD1 is not possible without DNA. From germline, CDR1 is DFQATT and CDR2 SNEGSKA (reference sequence). The CDR3 length is 14 residues. CDR3 sequence: CSAKIGQVNQPQHF.

The genes are TRBV20-1 and TRBJ2-4; the TCRdb D gene call, TRBD1, has no DNA to confirm it. Germline assignment: CDR1 DFQATT and CDR2 SNEGSKA (reference sequence). CDR3 length: 17 residues. This chain's CDR3 is CSAQQARTGGSKNIQYF.

This clonotype shows up as medium-sized by frequency. The CDR3: CASSPELAGGSNEQFF. The chain is built from TRBV6-4 and TRBJ2-1; the D gene TCRdb calls, TRBD2, cannot be checked with no DNA. The CDR3 has 16 residues. CDR1 MRHNA and CDR2 SNTAGT come from the germline V gene.

This clonotype is identified as medium-sized (0.01 to 0.1%) from frequency. The chain links TRBV7-2 to TRBJ2-2; TCRdb's D gene call, TRBD2, goes unchecked for lack of DNA. The CDR3 has 16 amino acids. Germline V lookup: CDR1 SGHTA, CDR2 FQGNSA. The CDR3 loop is CASSLAAGTSTGELFF.

Judged by frequency, this clonotype is large. The chain uses TRBV7-9 and TRBJ1-1; TCRdb picks TRBD1, but there is no DNA to check that call. The length of the CDR3 is 14 residues. CDR1 is SEHNR, CDR2 FQNEAQ, per germline (reference sequence). The CDR3 sequence is CASSLWGADTEAFF. The full variable domain, its missing parts supplied by reference TRBV7-9 and TRBJ1-1, is DTGVSQNPRHKITKRGQNVTFRCDPISEHNRLYWYRQTLGQGPEFLTYFQNEAQLEKSRLLSDRFSAERPKGSFSTLEIQRTEQGDSAMYLCASSLWGADTEAFFGQGTRLTVV.

This clonotype is labeled large based on frequency. The V and J genes are TRBV7-2 and TRBJ2-6. CDR1 is SGHTA and CDR2 is FQGNSA in the germline V gene. CDR3 length equals 11 residues. The CDR3 loop is CASSGANVLTF. The complete variable domain, with remaining parts taken from reference TRBV7-2 and TRBJ2-6, reads GAGVSQSPSNKVTEKGKDVELRCDPISGHTALYWYRQSLGQGLEFLIYFQGNSAPDKSGLPSDRFSAERTGGSVSTLTIQRTQQEDSAVYLCASSGANVLTFGAGSRLTVL.

This clonotype is identified as medium-sized from frequency. J is TRBJ1-5 and V is TRBV10-3. The CDR3 totals 13 residues. The germline V gene encodes CDR1 ENHRY and CDR2 SYGVKD. The CDR3 loop is CARREGLDQPQHF.

This clonotype is called medium-sized based on its frequency. The chain combines TRBV10-3 with TRBJ1-6. The CDR3 consists of 15 residues. Germline values: CDR1 ENHRY, CDR2 SYGVKD. The CDR3 loop reads CAISEDTRNGSPLHF.

This clonotype is deemed medium-sized (0.01 to 0.1%) by its frequency. The chain carries TRBV6-5 and TRBJ1-6. Germline CDR1 MNHEY, CDR2 SVGAGI. The CDR3 runs to 14 residues. The CDR3 loop reads CAAGVSSYNSPLHF.

This clonotype is deemed large (0.1 to 1%) by its frequency. The chain recombines TRBV12-3 or TRBV12-4 with TRBJ2-3; absent DNA, TCRdb's TRBD1 call cannot be checked. The CDR3 consists of 17 residues. The CDR3: CASSLWTGQGVPDTQYF.

This clonotype registers medium-sized by frequency. The chain carries TRBV30 and TRBJ2-1; with no DNA, the TCRdb D assignment of TRBD1 cannot be verified. The CDR3 has 16 amino acids. From germline, CDR1 is GTSNPN and CDR2 SVGIG (reference sequence). CDR3 loop: CAWSVWGQGLNNEQFF.

Measured by frequency, this clonotype is medium-sized. The chain links TRBV4-1 to TRBJ2-5; the D gene TCRdb calls, TRBD2, cannot be checked with no DNA. Germline CDR1 reads MGHRA; CDR2 reads YSYEKL. This CDR3 region has 16 residues. The CDR3 loop reads CASSQALAGGIETQYF.

In terms of frequency, this clonotype is medium-sized. This chain joins TRBV28 and TRBJ2-7; TCRdb gives TRBD2 as the D gene, but with no DNA this cannot be confirmed. CDR3 length: 12 amino acids. Germline CDR1 is MDHEN and CDR2 is SYDVKM. CDR3: CASSLAGNEQYF.